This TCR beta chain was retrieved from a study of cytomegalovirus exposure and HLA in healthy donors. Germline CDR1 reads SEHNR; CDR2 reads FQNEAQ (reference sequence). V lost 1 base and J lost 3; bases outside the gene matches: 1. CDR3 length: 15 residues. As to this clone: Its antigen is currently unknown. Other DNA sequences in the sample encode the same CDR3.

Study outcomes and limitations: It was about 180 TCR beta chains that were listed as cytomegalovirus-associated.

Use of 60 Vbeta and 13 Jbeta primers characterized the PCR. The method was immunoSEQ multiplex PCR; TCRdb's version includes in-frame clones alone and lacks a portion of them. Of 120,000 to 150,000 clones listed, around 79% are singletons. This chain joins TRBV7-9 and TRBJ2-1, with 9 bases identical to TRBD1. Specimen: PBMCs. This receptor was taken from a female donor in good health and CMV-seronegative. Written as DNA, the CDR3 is TGTGCCAGCAGCTTAGGGGACAGGGACTACAATGAGCAGTTCTTC. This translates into CASSLGDRDYNEQFF.